The 13 T cell receptor beta chains given below trace back to one sample, sequenced in a study of beta chain features in type 1 diabetes. Study findings and constraints: Researchers report that Type 1 diabetes patients had moderately but significantly shorter TCRB CDR3s across all four CD4+ subsets.

What these receptors recognize is not known. The whole isolated RNA underwent reverse transcription, so sequencing captured expressed TCRB transcripts. TCRdb keeps only in-frame clones here, not all; method: immunoSEQ multiplex PCR. Found here are around 280,000 clones, approximately 16% of them singletons; the top ten hold roughly 0.015%. Material for sequencing was naive CD4+ T cells from blood. These receptors originate from a man aged 18 to 30 with type 1 diabetes.

This clone was seen more than once but under ten times. V usage is TRBV18 and J usage is TRBJ2-7; D perhaps matches TRBD1 (5 bases). This CDR3 is built from 15 residues. CDR1 and CDR2 (germline): KGHSH, LQKENI. The germline V and J ends were trimmed by 6 bases and 0 bases, with 15 bases remaining between them. The CDR3 protein is CASSSLGHNSYEQYF. Here the CDR3 DNA reads TGTGCCAGCTCGTCACTCGGACATAACTCCTACGAGCAGTACTTC.

The chain has TRBV11-2 and TRBJ2-5; 11 bases match TRBD2. The CDR3 spans 16 residues. After removal of 5 bases from V and 2 bases from J, the junction contained 7 bases not matched to a gene. The germline CDR1 and CDR2 sequences are SGHAT and FQNNGV. CDR3 nucleotide sequence: TGTGCCAGCAGCCCTCGACTAGCGGGGCTACAAGAGACCCAGTACTTC. The encoded protein is CASSPRLAGLQETQYF. The full variable domain, completed using reference TRBV11-2 and TRBJ2-5, is EAGVAQSPRYKIIEKRQSVAFWCNPISGHATLYWYQQILGQGPKLLIQFQNNGVVDDSQLPKDRFSAERLKGVDSTLKIQPAKLEDSAVYLCASSPRLAGLQETQYFGPGTRLLVL.

This clone was seen a few times. The chain combines TRBV19 with TRBJ2-1, with 7 bases identical to TRBD1. The germline V gene has CDR1 LNHDA and CDR2 SQIVND (reference sequence). V lost 6 bases, J lost 3 bases, and 8 bases stayed unmatched. The CDR3 sequence is 15 residues long. CDR3 amino acids: CASSSTQGNYNEQFF. The DNA for the CDR3 is TGTGCCAGTAGCTCCACACAGGGGAACTACAATGAGCAGTTCTTC.

The chain joins TRBV5-4 to TRBJ2-5; D is ambiguous. V lost 2 bases and J lost 2, with 13 bases in between. Germline V gives CDR1 SGHNT, CDR2 YYREEE (reference sequence). This CDR3 is built from 15 residues. CDR3 residues: CASSFGNGVQETQYF. In DNA, the CDR3 is TGTGCCAGCAGCTTCGGTAACGGTGTACAAGAGACCCAGTACTTC.

The gene calls are TRBV6-5 and TRBJ2-7, with 7 bases matching TRBD2. Germline V gene data show CDR1 as MNHEY and CDR2 as SVGAGI. V shed 8 bases, J shed 0 bases, and the junction held 7 bases outside the gene matches. This CDR3 has 14 residues. The CDR3 sequence is CASREARPSYEQYF. For the CDR3, the DNA is TGTGCCAGCCGGGAGGCCCGGCCCTCCTACGAGCAGTACTTC.

The rearrangement uses TRBV11-2 and TRBJ2-5, with 12 bases matching TRBD1. Losses at the gene ends were 8 bases for V and 5 bases for J; bases not matched to a gene: 9. CDR1 SGHAT and CDR2 FQNNGV come from the germline V gene. The CDR3 runs 15 residues. Here the CDR3 reads CASSRGTGGAETQYF. The CDR3 nucleotides read TGTGCCAGCTCCCGGGGGACAGGGGGCGCGGAGACCCAGTACTTC.

The chain combines TRBV7-9 with TRBJ2-7; TRBD1 might be the D (7 bases). Germline V gene sequence: CDR1 SEHNR, CDR2 FQNEAQ (reference sequence). Between the trimmed V and J ends, which lost 5 bases and 2 bases, there was a span of 10 bases. The CDR3 runs to 13 residues. CDR3 DNA sequence: TGTGCCAGCAGCGTCAGGGGGGCCTACGAGCAGTACTTC. Amino acids: CASSVRGAYEQYF.

This clone has just a few counts. The gene calls are TRBV7-2 and TRBJ2-1; 10 bases line up with TRBD2. V trimming: 6 bases; J trimming: 6 bases; junction bases outside the gene matches: 8. Per germline, CDR1 SGHTA and CDR2 FQGNSA. The CDR3 runs to 15 residues. The CDR3 coding sequence is TGTGCCAGCAGTCCACCTAGCGGGAGATTCAATGAGCAGTTCTTC. Its translation: CASSPPSGRFNEQFF. Variable domain in full (rest from reference TRBV7-2 and TRBJ2-1): GAGVSQSPSNKVTEKGKDVELRCDPISGHTALYWYRQSLGQGLEFLIYFQGNSAPDKSGLPSDRFSAERTGGSVSTLTIQRTQQEDSAVYLCASSPPSGRFNEQFFGPGTRLTVL.

This clone was counted between two and nine times. The chain combines TRBV7-8 with TRBJ1-1, with D uncertain. The germline V and J ends were trimmed by 1 base and 1 base, with 7 bases remaining between them. In germline, CDR1 is SGHVS, CDR2 FQNEAQ. This CDR3 is built from 14 residues. CDR3 sequence reads: CASSLVGGNTEAFF. The CDR3 nucleotides are TGTGCCAGCAGCTTAGTCGGCGGGAACACTGAAGCTTTCTTT.

Comments on this clone: A read error may produce the germline difference seen at one junction end. The CDR3 sequence is CAWSRDRVHF. The DNA of the CDR3 is TGTGCCTGGAGCCGGGACAGGGTACACTTC. V usage is TRBV30 and J usage is TRBJ2-5; TRBD1 agrees at 9 bases. The germline V gene has CDR1 GTSNPN and CDR2 SVGIG (reference sequence). The CDR3 spans 10 residues. The full variable domain, in which reference TRBV30 and TRBJ2-5 provide the parts outside the CDR3, is SQTIHQWPATLVQPVGSPLSLECTVEGTSNPNLYWYRQAAGRGLQLLFYSVGIGQISSEVPQNLSASRPQDRQFILSSKKLLLSDSGFYLCAWSRDRVHFGPGTRLLVL.

This chain joins TRBV6-4 and TRBJ1-2, with D perhaps TRBD1 (6 bases). This CDR3 is 14 amino acids long. Germline V lookup: CDR1 MRHNA, CDR2 SNTAGT. The germline V and J ends were trimmed by 1 base and 8 bases, with 14 bases remaining between them. In DNA form, the CDR3 reads TGTGCCAGCAGTGACTTTCCTAACAGGGACGGCTACACCTTC. This codes for CASSDFPNRDGYTF.

This chain uses TRBV18 with TRBJ1-5, with D maybe TRBD1 (6 bases). This CDR3 contains 14 residues. V lost 2 bases to trimming and J lost 4 bases, with 9 bases between them. Looked up from germline, CDR1 is KGHSH and CDR2 is LQKENI. The CDR3 region is CASSPSRGNQPQHF. Written as DNA, the CDR3 is TGTGCCAGCTCACCATCGAGGGGGAATCAGCCCCAGCATTTT.

The chain is built from TRBV28 and TRBJ2-7; TRBD2 is a possible D gene (6 bases). The CDR3 extends over 13 amino acids. The V end was cut by 6 bases, the J end by 2 bases, with 11 bases between. The germline CDR1 and CDR2 sequences are MDHEN and SYDVKM. The CDR3 bases are TGTGCCAGCAGGGGAGGAGCTGCCTACGAGCAGTACTTC. Its translation: CASRGGAAYEQYF.